The next 19 T cell receptor beta chains were all read from a single sample in a study of cytomegalovirus exposure and HLA in healthy donors. PCR used 60 Vbeta primers and 13 Jbeta primers. Assay used: immunoSEQ multiplex PCR; TCRdb lists only in-frame clones, some missing. The sample includes fewer than 200,000 clones, 70% to 90% of them seen just once. Sequencing was performed on PBMCs. All receptors derive from a woman aged 25-40 years in good health and CMV-seronegative.

The rearrangement uses TRBV6-4 and TRBJ1-2; tentative D call: TRBD1 (5 bases). Germline lookup yields CDR1 MRHNA and CDR2 SNTAGT. This CDR3 spans 14 amino acids. V was trimmed by 6 bases and J by 10 bases, leaving 21 bases between them. The chain's CDR3 is CASSPTRTGGFYTF. DNA for the CDR3: TGTGCCAGCAGCCCAACTCGGACCGGGGGTTTCTACACCTTC.

The chain links TRBV5-1 to TRBJ2-7; 8 positions match TRBD1. The V and J ends lost 4 bases and 5 bases, in that order; junction bases with no gene match: 8. Germline CDR1 reads SGHRS; CDR2 reads YFSETQ. The CDR3 has 14 amino acids. This CDR3 is CASSGQGAIDEQYF. The CDR3 coding sequence is TGCGCCAGCAGCGGGCAGGGGGCGATTGACGAGCAGTACTTC.

The V call is TRBV7-2, the J call TRBJ2-1, with D unclear. Trimming cost V 0 bases and J 9 bases, with 9 bases left between them. This CDR3 has 13 residues. Looked up from germline, CDR1 is SGHTA and CDR2 is FQGNSA. The CDR3 bases are TGTGCCAGCAGCTTAGCCCAGACGGGTGAGCAGTTCTTC. Amino acid sequence: CASSLAQTGEQFF. Looking up the rest from reference TRBV7-2 and TRBJ2-1 gives the full variable domain: GAGVSQSPSNKVTEKGKDVELRCDPISGHTALYWYRQSLGQGLEFLIYFQGNSAPDKSGLPSDRFSAERTGGSVSTLTIQRTQQEDSAVYLCASSLAQTGEQFFGPGTRLTVL.

This chain joins TRBV4-1 and TRBJ2-3; 13 bases fit TRBD2. This CDR3 is 16 amino acids long. J was trimmed by 6 bases and V by 1 base; bases with no gene match: 4. Germline V gene data show CDR1 as MGHRA and CDR2 as YSYEKL. CDR3 sequence (DNA): TGCGCCAGCAGCCAAGGGACTAGCGGGGGAGAGGATACGCAGTATTTT. It yields the protein CASSQGTSGGEDTQYF.

This chain connects TRBV9 to TRBJ2-3, with 11 bases aligning to TRBD2. The CDR3 runs 16 residues. Germline V CDR1 and CDR2: SGDLS, YYNGEE. The V gene end was trimmed by 2 bases and the J gene end by 2 bases; junction bases not matched to a gene: 4. The CDR3, as DNA: TGTGCCAGCAGCGTTAGCGGGGGGGCGGTCACAGATACGCAGTATTTT. Translation gives CASSVSGGAVTDTQYF.

This chain links TRBV19 with TRBJ1-5; TRBD1 matches at 7 bases. CDR1 is LNHDA and CDR2 is SQIVND in the germline V gene (reference sequence). Trimming removed 3 bases from V and 5 bases from J; junction bases left unmatched: 4. The CDR3 is 14 residues long. CDR3 nucleotides: TGTGCCAGTAGTATGCTAGGGGGCCATCAGCCCCAGCATTTT. Protein sequence: CASSMLGGHQPQHF.

The chain links TRBV5-6 to TRBJ2-5, with 16 bases fitting TRBD2. Germline assignment: CDR1 SGHDT and CDR2 YYEEEE. The CDR3 has 16 amino acids. V shed 4 bases, J shed 6 bases, and the junction held 6 bases outside the gene matches. The CDR3 is CASSPGGLAGGKTQYF. CDR3 in DNA: TGTGCCAGCAGCCCCGGGGGACTAGCGGGAGGGAAGACCCAGTACTTC.

This clone appeared once. V and J are TRBV28 and TRBJ1-5; possibly TRBD1 for D (6 bases). V was clipped by 1 base and J by 9 bases, with 10 bases between them. The CDR3 length is 13 residues. Germline values: CDR1 MDHEN, CDR2 SYDVKM. Here the CDR3 DNA reads TGTGCCAGCAGTTTATTACAGGGTTGGCCCCAGCATTTT. Translation gives CASSLLQGWPQHF.

This clone was picked up a small number of times. This sequence joins TRBV25-1 and TRBJ2-3; D gene ambiguous. This CDR3 spans 14 amino acids. Per germline, CDR1 MGHDK and CDR2 SYGVNS. The ends were cut back, 0 bases at V and 3 bases at J, with 7 bases in the middle. The CDR3 DNA follows: TGTGCCAGCAGTGAATACAGCGTGACAGATACGCAGTATTTT. It specifies CASSEYSVTDTQYF.

V gene TRBV18 combines with J gene TRBJ1-1; 7 bases line up with TRBD1. V was clipped by 5 bases and J by 1 base; unmatched bases: 4. The CDR3 sequence is 14 residues long. The V gene's germline CDR1 is KGHSH and CDR2 LQKENI. DNA of the CDR3: TGTGCCAGCTCATCGCGACAGGGGAACACTGAAGCTTTCTTT. Translation gives CASSSRQGNTEAFF.

This sequence joins TRBV18 and TRBJ1-6; no definite D call. CDR1 and CDR2 (germline): KGHSH, LQKENI. V was trimmed by 3 bases and J by 0 bases, leaving 6 bases between them. The CDR3 sequence is 15 residues long. CDR3 sequence (DNA): TGTGCCAGCTCACCCAAGAGCTCCTATAATTCACCCCTCCACTTT. Its protein is CASSPKSSYNSPLHF.

This chain uses TRBV27 with TRBJ2-7; 11 bases are a match to TRBD2. Per germline, CDR1 MNHEY and CDR2 SMNVEV (reference sequence). The CDR3 has 15 residues. With V trimmed by 6 bases and J by 5 bases, 9 bases remained unmatched. In nucleotides, the CDR3 is TGTGCCAGCAGCCCGACTAGCGGGGCTGGCCACGAGCAGTACTTC. The encoded protein is CASSPTSGAGHEQYF.

J is TRBJ2-2 and V is TRBV5-4; maybe TRBD2 (5 bases). This CDR3 is built from 12 residues. Germline CDR1 reads SGHNT; CDR2 reads YYREEE (reference sequence). Trimming left V 5 bases short and J 9 bases short, with 11 bases between. The CDR3 region is CASRSKRRELFF. CDR3 DNA: TGTGCCAGCAGATCTAAGCGGAGGGAGCTGTTTTTT.

To note about this clone: The junction and the germline gene differ at one end; a read error may be behind it. J is TRBJ1-4 and V is TRBV5-1; no clear D. The CDR3 loop spans 16 amino acids. Germline CDR1 and CDR2: SGHRS and YFSETQ. The CDR3 loop reads CASSLGPEVLNEKLVF. CDR3 nucleotide sequence: TGCGCCAGCAGCTTGGGCCCCGAGGTCCTTAATGAAAAACTGGTTTTT.

The CDR3 protein is CASSHGRETSGNTIYF. In nucleotides, the CDR3 is TGCGCCAGCAGCCACGGCAGGGAAACCTCTGGAAACACCATATATTTT. The chain couples TRBV4-1 to TRBJ1-3; tentative D call: TRBD1 (5 bases). The CDR3 covers 16 residues. Trimming left V 3 bases short and J 0 bases short, with 12 bases between. CDR1 and CDR2 from the germline V gene are MGHRA and YSYEKL.

The gene calls are TRBV7-2 and TRBJ2-4; D gene uncertain. The CDR3 runs to 16 residues. CDR1 and CDR2 from the germline V gene are SGHTA and FQGNSA. Between the trimmed V and J ends, which lost 5 bases and 0 bases, there was a span of 14 bases. CDR3 protein: CASSPHPTLAKNIQYF. The DNA of the CDR3 is TGTGCCAGCAGCCCTCATCCTACGCTAGCCAAAAACATTCAGTACTTC.

V usage is TRBV28 and J usage is TRBJ2-4; D unclear. Trimming pared 2 bases from V and 4 bases from J, leaving 9 bases between. The CDR3 has 14 residues. Per germline, CDR1 MDHEN and CDR2 SYDVKM. CDR3 sequence: CASSLGSRKNIQYF. CDR3 nucleotide sequence: TGTGCCAGCAGTTTAGGATCCAGGAAAAACATTCAGTACTTC.

The chain recombines TRBV9 with TRBJ2-5, with 8 positions matching TRBD1. The germline V gene encodes CDR1 SGDLS and CDR2 YYNGEE. This CDR3 is built from 14 residues. Losses at the gene ends were 2 bases for V and 5 bases for J; bases not matched to a gene: 5. The CDR3, as DNA: TGTGCCAGCAGCGTCCAGGGGGCACAGGAGACCCAGTACTTC. Its protein is CASSVQGAQETQYF.

The V gene is TRBV7-2, the J gene TRBJ2-5; TRBD2 is a possible D gene (6 bases). CDR1 and CDR2 from the germline V gene are SGHTA and FQGNSA. Trimming shortened V by 6 bases and J by 5 bases, and 16 bases separated the two germline ends. This CDR3 is built from 14 residues. CDR3 nucleotide sequence: TGTGCCAGCAGGAAGGGGACTTTCGCGGAGACCCAGTACTTC. This encodes CASRKGTFAETQYF.